The entry below describes one T cell receptor beta chain. These data come from a study of neurological immune-mediated disorders. The method for making cDNA was 5'RACE, and it used 10-nucleotide random UMIs. Every sequencing run drew on 15-18 subjects and yielded over 180 million TCR-beta sequences. TCRdb analysed the 5' RACE reads with MiXCR anew, one entry per CDR3 protein. The profile shows about 59,000 distinct CDR3 sequences, approximately 25% of them singletons. CDR3 length: 14 amino acids. The germline V gene has CDR1 MNHNS and CDR2 SASEGT. The J segment lost 4 bases and the V segment lost 10 bases, leaving 11 bases of the junction unmatched. Time point denoted: technical triplicate 2.

The sample consisted of PBMCs. The rearrangement uses TRBV6-1 and TRBJ2-3; TRBD2 matches at 7 bases. This clonotype originated in a man in his 60s with HTLV-1-associated myelopathy (HAM/TSP). The CDR3 DNA sequence: TGTGCCAACACAGAATTGGCGGGAGCAGATACGCAGTATTTT. Its protein product is CANTELAGADTQYF.